This TCR beta chain was recorded in a study of cytomegalovirus exposure and HLA in healthy donors. For the study at large: As released early, the data held some 85 million unique TCRs from HLA-typed donors. Regarding the study as a whole: Per published accounts, TCR beta sequences correctly predicted the HLA-A and HLA-B alleles of most subjects. Per a prior analysis, the majority of TCR beta V segments were productive roughly 90% or roughly 30% of the time.

Of note for this clone: Its antigen remains unidentified.

This PCR relied on a set of 60 Vbeta primers and 13 Jbeta primers. The table came from immunoSEQ multiplex PCR; TCRdb's copy has only in-frame clones and leaves some out. Here the sample spans 150,000 or so clones, roughly 72% being singletons. The TCR comes from a man in his thirties or forties in good health and CMV-seronegative. The source material was PBMCs.

CDR3: CALEKKGQTYEQYF. CDR3 in DNA: TGTGCCCTGGAGAAGAAAGGACAGACGTACGAGCAGTACTTC. The chain has TRBV30 and TRBJ2-7; possible D gene TRBD1, 6 bases. Germline CDR1 GTSNPN, CDR2 SVGIG (reference sequence). CDR3 length: 14 residues. The V end was cut by 8 bases, the J end by 4 bases, with 21 bases between.